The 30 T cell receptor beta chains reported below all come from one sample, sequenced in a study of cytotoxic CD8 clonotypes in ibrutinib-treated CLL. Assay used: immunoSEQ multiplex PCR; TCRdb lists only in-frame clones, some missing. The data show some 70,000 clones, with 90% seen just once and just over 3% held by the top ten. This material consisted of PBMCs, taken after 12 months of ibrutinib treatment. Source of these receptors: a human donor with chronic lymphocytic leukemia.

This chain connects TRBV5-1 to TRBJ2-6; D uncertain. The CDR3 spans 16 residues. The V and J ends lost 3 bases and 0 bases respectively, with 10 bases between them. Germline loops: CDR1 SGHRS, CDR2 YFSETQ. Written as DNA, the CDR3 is TGCGCCAGCAGCTCACTACAGACCTCTGGGGCCAACGTCCTGACTTTC. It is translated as CASSSLQTSGANVLTF.

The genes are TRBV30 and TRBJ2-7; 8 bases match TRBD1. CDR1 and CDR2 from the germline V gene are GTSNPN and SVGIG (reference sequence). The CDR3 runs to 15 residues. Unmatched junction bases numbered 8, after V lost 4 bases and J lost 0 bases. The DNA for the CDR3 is TGTGCCTGGACCGAACTACAGGGGGACTCCTACGAGCAGTACTTC. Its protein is CAWTELQGDSYEQYF.

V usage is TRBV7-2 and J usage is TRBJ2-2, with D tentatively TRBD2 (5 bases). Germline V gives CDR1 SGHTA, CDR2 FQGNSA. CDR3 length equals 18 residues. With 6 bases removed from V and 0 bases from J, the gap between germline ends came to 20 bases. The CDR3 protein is CASSIRPAAFANTGELFF. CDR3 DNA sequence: TGTGCCAGCAGTATCCGCCCAGCGGCGTTCGCGAACACCGGGGAGCTGTTTTTT.

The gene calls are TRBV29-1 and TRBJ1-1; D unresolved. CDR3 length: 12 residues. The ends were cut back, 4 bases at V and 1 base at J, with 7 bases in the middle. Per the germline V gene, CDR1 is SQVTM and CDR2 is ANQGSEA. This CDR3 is CSVAAANTEAFF. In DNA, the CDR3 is TGCAGCGTTGCGGCAGCGAACACTGAAGCTTTCTTT.

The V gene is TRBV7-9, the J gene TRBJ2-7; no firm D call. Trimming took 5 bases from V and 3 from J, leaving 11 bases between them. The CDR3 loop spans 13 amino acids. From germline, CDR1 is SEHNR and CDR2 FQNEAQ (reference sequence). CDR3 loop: CASSLTPLYEQYF. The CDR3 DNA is TGTGCCAGCAGCCTGACTCCTCTCTACGAGCAGTACTTC.

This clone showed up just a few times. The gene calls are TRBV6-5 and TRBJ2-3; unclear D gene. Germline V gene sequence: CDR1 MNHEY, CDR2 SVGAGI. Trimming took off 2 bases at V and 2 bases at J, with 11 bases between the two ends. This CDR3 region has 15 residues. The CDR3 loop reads CASSYAPTYTDTQYF. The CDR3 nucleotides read TGTGCCAGCAGTTACGCCCCTACGTACACAGATACGCAGTATTTT.

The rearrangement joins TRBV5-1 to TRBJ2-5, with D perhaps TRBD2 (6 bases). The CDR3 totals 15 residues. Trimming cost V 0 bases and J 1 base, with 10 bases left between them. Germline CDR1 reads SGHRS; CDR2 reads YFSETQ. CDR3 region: CASSLAKRAQETQYF. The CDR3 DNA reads TGCGCCAGCAGCTTGGCTAAGCGGGCCCAAGAGACCCAGTACTTC.

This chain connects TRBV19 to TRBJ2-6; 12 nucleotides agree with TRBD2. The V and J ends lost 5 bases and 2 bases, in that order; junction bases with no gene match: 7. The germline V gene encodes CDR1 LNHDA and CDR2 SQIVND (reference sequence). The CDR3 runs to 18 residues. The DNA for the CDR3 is TGTGCCAGTAGTCTTCGACTAGCGGGAGCGGCTGGGGCCAACGTCCTGACTTTC. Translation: CASSLRLAGAAGANVLTF. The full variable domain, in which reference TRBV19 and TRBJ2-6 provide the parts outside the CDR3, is DGGITQSPKYLFRKEGQNVTLSCEQNLNHDAMYWYRQDPGQGLRLIYYSQIVNDFQKGDIAEGYSVSREKKESFPLTVTSAQKNPTAFYLCASSLRLAGAAGANVLTFGAGSRLTVL.

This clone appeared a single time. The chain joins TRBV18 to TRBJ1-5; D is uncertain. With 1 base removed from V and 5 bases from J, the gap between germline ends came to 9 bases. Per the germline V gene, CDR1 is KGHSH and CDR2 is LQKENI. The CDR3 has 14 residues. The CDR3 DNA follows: TGTGCCAGCTCACCACGAGGGAATGATCAGCCCCAGCATTTT. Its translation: CASSPRGNDQPQHF.

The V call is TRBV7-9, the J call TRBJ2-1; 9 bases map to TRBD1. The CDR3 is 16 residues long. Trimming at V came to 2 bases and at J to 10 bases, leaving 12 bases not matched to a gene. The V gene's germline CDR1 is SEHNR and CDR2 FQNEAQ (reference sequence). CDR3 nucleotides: TGTGCCAGCAGCTTATCCGGACAGGGGTCTTTACGGGAGCAGTTCTTC. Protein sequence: CASSLSGQGSLREQFF.

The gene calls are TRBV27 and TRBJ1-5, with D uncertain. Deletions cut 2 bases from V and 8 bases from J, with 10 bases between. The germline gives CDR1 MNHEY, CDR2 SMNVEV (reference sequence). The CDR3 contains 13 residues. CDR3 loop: CASSLSPPEPQHF. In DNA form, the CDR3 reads TGTGCCAGCAGTTTAAGCCCACCTGAGCCCCAGCATTTT.

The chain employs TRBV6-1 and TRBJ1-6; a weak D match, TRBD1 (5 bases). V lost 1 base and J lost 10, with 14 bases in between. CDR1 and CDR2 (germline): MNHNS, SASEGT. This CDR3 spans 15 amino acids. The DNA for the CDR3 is TGTGCCAGCAGTGAAGGGAGGGTAGGGGAGTCACCCCTCCACTTT. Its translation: CASSEGRVGESPLHF.

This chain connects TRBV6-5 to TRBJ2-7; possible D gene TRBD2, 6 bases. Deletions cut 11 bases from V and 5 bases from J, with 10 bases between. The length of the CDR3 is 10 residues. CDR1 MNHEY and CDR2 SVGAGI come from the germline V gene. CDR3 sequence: CAAGRNEQYF. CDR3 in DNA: TGTGCCGCGGGACGTAACGAGCAGTACTTC.

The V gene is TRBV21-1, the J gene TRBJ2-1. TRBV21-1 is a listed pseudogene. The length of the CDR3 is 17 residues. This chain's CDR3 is CASSKRSPNPRYNEQFF. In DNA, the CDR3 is TGTGCCAGCAGCAAACGATCGCCAAACCCCCGCTACAATGAGCAGTTCTTC.

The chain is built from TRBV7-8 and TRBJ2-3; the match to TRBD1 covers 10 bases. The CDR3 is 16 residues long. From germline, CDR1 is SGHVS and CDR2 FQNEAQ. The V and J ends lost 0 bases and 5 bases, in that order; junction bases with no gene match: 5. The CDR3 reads CASSLAGQGNKDTQYF. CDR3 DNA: TGTGCCAGCAGCTTAGCGGGACAGGGGAATAAAGATACGCAGTATTTT.

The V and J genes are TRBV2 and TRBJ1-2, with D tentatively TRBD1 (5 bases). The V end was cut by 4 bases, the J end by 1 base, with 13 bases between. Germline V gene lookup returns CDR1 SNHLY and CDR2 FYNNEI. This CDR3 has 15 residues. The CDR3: CASSVRVVLNYGYTF. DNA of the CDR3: TGTGCCAGCAGTGTCAGGGTAGTACTTAACTATGGCTACACCTTC.

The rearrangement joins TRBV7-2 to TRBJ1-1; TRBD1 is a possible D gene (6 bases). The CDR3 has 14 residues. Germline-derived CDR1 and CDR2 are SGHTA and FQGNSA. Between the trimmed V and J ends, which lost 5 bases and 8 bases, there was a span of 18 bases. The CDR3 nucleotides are TGTGCCAGCAGCAACCACAGGGAATTCGACGAAGCTTTCTTT. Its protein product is CASSNHREFDEAFF.

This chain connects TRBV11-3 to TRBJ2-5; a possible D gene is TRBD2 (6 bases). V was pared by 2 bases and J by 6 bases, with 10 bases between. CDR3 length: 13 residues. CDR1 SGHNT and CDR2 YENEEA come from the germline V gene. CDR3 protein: CASSLSGGKTQYF. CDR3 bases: TGTGCCAGCAGCTTATCGGGCGGGAAGACCCAGTACTTC. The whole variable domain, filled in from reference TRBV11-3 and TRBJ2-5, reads EAGVVQSPRYKIIEKKQPVAFWCNPISGHNTLYWYLQNLGQGPELLIRYENEEAVDDSQLPKDRFSAERLKGVDSTLKIQPAELGDSAVYLCASSLSGGKTQYFGPGTRLLVL.

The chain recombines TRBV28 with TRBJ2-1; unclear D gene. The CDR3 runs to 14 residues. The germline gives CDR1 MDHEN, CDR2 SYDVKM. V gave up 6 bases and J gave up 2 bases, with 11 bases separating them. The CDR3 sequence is CASRFRSTYNEQFF. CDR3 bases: TGTGCCAGCAGATTCAGGAGTACCTACAATGAGCAGTTCTTC. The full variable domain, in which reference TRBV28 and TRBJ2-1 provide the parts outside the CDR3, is DVKVTQSSRYLVKRTGEKVFLECVQDMDHENMFWYRQDPGLGLRLIYFSYDVKMKEKGDIPEGYSVSREKKERFSLILESASTNQTSMYLCASRFRSTYNEQFFGPGTRLTVL.

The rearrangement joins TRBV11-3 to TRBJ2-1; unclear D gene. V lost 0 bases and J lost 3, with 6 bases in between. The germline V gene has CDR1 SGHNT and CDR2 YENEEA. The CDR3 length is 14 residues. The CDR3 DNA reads TGTGCCAGCAGCTTAGATCTCAACTACAATGAGCAGTTCTTC. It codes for CASSLDLNYNEQFF. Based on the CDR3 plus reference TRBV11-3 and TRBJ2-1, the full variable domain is EAGVVQSPRYKIIEKKQPVAFWCNPISGHNTLYWYLQNLGQGPELLIRYENEEAVDDSQLPKDRFSAERLKGVDSTLKIQPAELGDSAVYLCASSLDLNYNEQFFGPGTRLTVL.

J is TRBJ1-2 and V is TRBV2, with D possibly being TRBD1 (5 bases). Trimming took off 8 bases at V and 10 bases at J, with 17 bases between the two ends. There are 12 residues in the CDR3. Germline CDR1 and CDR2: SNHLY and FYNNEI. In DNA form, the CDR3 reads TGTGCCAGCCGGCCAGGGTGGTCCGACTACACCTTC. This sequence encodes CASRPGWSDYTF.

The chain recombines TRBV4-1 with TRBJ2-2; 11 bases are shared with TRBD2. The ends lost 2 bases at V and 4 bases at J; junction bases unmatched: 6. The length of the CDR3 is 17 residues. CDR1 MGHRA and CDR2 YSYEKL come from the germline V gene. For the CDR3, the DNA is TGCGCCAGCAGCCAACCCTTAGCGGGAGGGCCCACCGGGGAGCTGTTTTTT. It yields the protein CASSQPLAGGPTGELFF.

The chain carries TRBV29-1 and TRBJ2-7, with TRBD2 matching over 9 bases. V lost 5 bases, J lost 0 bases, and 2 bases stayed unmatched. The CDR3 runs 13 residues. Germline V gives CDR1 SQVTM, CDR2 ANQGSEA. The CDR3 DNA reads TGCAGCGTTCTAGCGGGGAGCTCCTACGAGCAGTACTTC. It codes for CSVLAGSSYEQYF.

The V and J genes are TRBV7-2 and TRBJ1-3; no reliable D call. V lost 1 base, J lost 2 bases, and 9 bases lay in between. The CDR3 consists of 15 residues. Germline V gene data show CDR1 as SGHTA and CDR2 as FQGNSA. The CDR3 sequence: CASSLDSSTGNTIYF. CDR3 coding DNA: TGTGCCAGCAGCTTAGACAGTTCGACTGGAAACACCATATATTTT.

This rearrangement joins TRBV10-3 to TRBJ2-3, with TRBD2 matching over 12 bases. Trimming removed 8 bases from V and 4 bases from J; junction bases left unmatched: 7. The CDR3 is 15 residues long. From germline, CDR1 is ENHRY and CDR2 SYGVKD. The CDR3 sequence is CAIRASGREADTQYF. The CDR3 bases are TGTGCCATCCGGGCTAGCGGGAGGGAGGCAGATACGCAGTATTTT.

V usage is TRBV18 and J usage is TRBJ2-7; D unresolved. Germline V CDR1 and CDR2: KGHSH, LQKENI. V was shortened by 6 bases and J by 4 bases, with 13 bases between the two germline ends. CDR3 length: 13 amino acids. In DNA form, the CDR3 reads TGTGCCAGCTCCCCCACTGGCGGTTACGAGCAGTACTTC. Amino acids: CASSPTGGYEQYF.

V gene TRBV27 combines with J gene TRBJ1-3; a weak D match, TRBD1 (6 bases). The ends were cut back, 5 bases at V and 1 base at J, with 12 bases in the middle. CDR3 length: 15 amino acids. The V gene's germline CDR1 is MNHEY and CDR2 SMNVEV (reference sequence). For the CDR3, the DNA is TGTGCCAGCAGTCTCACAGGGTTATCTGGAAACACCATATATTTT. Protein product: CASSLTGLSGNTIYF.

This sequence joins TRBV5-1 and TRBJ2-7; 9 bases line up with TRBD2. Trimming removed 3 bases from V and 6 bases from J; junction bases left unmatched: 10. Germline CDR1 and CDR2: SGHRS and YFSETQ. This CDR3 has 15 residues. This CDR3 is CASSSREGFFREQYF. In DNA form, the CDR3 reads TGCGCCAGCAGCTCGCGGGAGGGTTTCTTCCGCGAGCAGTACTTC.

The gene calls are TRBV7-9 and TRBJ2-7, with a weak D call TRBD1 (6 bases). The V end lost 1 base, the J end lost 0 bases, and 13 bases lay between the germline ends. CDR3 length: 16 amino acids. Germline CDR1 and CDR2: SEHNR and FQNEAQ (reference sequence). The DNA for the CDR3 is TGTGCCAGCAGCTTAGTAGGACAGCTATCCTCCTACGAGCAGTACTTC. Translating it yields CASSLVGQLSSYEQYF.

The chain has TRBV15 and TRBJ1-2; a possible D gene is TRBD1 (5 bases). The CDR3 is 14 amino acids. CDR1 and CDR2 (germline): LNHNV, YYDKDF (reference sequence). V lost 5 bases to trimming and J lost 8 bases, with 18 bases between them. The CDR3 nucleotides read TGTGCCACCAGCCCTCGTCCGGCCGGGGGGGGCTACACCTTC. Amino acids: CATSPRPAGGGYTF.